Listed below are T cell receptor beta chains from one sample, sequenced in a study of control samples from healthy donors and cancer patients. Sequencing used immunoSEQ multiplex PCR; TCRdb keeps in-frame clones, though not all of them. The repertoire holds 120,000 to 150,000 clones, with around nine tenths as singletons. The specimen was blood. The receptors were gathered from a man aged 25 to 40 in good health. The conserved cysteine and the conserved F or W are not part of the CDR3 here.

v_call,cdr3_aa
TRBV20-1,SASSLAFSRYEQY
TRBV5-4,ASSKGTSYEQY
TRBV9,ASSPGQRNTGELF
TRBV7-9,ASSPGTVYGYT
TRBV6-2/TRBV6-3,ASSRDREVAEAF
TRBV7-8,ASSSATEQY
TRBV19,ASSIQRQQIPPYEQY
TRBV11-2,ASSLYGSMYTGELF
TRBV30,AWRGIGEKLF
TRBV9,ASSVRGGNEKLF
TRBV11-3,ASSLEGYSSKPMNTEAF
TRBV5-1,ASSQGTAGNTGELF
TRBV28,ASSPTRGGGQPQH
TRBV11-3,ASSPDWGTRNSPLH
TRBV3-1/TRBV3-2,ASSQGIRRSYEQY
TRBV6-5,ASSYRWTGDFYGYT
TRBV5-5,ASSLGKGPVVRSYGYT
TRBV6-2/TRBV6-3,ASSYGRGIRGNQPQH
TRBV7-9,ASVTGTGSTDTQY
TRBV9,ASSVDPQGPRDTQY
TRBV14,ASSPSRTEAF
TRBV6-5,ASSRDRGFYEQY
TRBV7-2,ASSSEGTGGGNTIY
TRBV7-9,ASSLWSGRNSGNTIY
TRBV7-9,ASMLLLPGELF
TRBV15,ATSNFIAEPVLNNEQF
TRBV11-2,ASSLGLAGDYEQY
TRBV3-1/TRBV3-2,ASSQPYSVEQY
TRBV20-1,SAPLGSEQF
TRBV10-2,ASMGTSIREQY
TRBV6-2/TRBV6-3,ASSPVVGQSDEF
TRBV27,ASREGKAFSPLH
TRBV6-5,ASSYGRQVRDEQY
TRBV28,ASRTPGQGMSGGHT
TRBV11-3,ASSLGAGTGAYNEQF
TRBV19,ASGTGGYEQY